This paragraph covers one T cell receptor (beta chain) sequence. The sample belongs to a study of blood T cell repertoires in COVID-19. This CDR3 is built from 14 residues. V shed 4 bases and J 4 bases; nucleotides not matched to a gene: 5. The germline CDR1 and CDR2 sequences are LGHDT and YNNKEL (reference sequence). Cohort 3 recovered donors had two negative PCRs, clearance, or symptom resolution. Authors' methods: It was from reference gene primer amplification that nucleated cell counts were estimated. Some clones are missing from TCRdb's copy, which holds only in-frame ones; the method was immunoSEQ multiplex PCR. V, J and clone size are taken as reported in that table, and D and trimming were inferred from the DNA itself. The sample includes about 270,000 clones, 85% to 90% of them seen just once.

Sequenced input: PBMCs or T cells enriched from blood (not recorded which). V is TRBV3-1 (or the pseudogene TRBV3-2) and J is TRBJ2-5; 8 positions agree with TRBD2. This receptor was identified in a woman in her sixties or seventies who had recovered from COVID-19. CDR3 residues: CASSLSAGGETQYF. Written as DNA, the CDR3 is TGTGCCAGCAGCCTCTCGGCGGGGGGAGAGACCCAGTACTTC.